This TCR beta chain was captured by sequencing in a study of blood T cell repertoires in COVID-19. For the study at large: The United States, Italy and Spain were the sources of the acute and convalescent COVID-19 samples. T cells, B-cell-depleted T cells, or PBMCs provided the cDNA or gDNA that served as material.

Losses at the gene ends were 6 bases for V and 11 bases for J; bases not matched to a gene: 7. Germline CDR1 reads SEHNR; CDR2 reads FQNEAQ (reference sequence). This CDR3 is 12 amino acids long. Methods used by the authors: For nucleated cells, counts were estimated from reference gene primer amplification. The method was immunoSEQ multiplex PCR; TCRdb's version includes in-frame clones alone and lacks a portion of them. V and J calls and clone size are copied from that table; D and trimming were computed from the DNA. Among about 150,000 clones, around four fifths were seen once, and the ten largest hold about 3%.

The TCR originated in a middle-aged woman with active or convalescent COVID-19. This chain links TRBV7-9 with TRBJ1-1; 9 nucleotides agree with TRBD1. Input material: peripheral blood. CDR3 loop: CASRLQGAGAFF. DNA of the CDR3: TGTGCCAGCAGATTACAGGGGGCAGGGGCTTTCTTT.